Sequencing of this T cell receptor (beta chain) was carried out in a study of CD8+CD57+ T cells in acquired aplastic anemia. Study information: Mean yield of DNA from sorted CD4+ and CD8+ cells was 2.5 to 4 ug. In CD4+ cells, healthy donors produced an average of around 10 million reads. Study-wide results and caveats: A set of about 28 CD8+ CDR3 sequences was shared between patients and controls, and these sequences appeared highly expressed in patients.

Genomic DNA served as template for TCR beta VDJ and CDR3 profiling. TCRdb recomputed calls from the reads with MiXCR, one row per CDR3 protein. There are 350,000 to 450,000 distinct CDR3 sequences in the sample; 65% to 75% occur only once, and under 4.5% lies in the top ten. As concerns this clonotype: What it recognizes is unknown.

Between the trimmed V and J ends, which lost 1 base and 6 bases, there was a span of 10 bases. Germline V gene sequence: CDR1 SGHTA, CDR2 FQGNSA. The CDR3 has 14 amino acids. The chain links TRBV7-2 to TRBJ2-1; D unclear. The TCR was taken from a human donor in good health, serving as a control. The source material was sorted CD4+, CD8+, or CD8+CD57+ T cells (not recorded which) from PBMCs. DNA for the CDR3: TGTGCCAGCAGCTTAGGCGCAGGTCGCAATGAGCAGTTCTTC. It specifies CASSLGAGRNEQFF.